The 20 T cell receptor beta chains given below trace back to one sample, sequenced in a study of T-cell reconstitution after alpha-beta-depleted transplantation in children. Unique molecular identifiers were incorporated during preparation of the TCRbeta library. TCRdb re-derived calls from the PCR reads in MiXCR, one entry per CDR3 protein. This table has about 27,000 distinct CDR3 sequences, 15% to 20% appearing once. The sequenced sample was PBMCs, mostly from graft donor cells, obtained 60 days after TCRalphabeta/CD19-depleted stem cell transplant. These receptors were taken from a male patient between 2 and 15 years old who had a stem cell transplant for acute lymphoblastic leukemia, so the T cells may come from the graft donor.

This clonotype was seen repeatedly, ten times or more. The chain carries TRBV29-1 and TRBJ2-3; 12 positions agree with TRBD2. Trimming took 4 bases from V and 4 from J; bases not matched to a gene: 0. There are 13 residues in the CDR3. Per the germline V gene, CDR1 is SQVTM and CDR2 is ANQGSEA. DNA for the CDR3: TGCAGCGTTGGACTAGCGGGGGCAGATACGCAGTATTTT. Its protein is CSVGLAGADTQYF.

The chain links TRBV21-1 to TRBJ2-7; TRBD1 reflects the table's D call only, with no check against the DNA. TRBV21-1 is deemed a pseudogene. This CDR3 comprises 17 residues. The CDR3 bases are TGTGCCAGCAGCAAACTCAGGGGGCGAGGAAAGTCCCACGAGCAGTACTTC. This encodes CASSKLRGRGKSHEQYF.

The chain uses TRBV3-1 and TRBJ2-5; TRBD1 is a possible D gene (6 bases). CDR3 size: 15 residues. With 4 bases removed from V and 5 bases from J, the gap between germline ends came to 17 bases. Germline CDR1 reads LGHDT; CDR2 reads YNNKEL (reference sequence). The CDR3 sequence: CASSLILGARETQYF. DNA for the CDR3: TGTGCCAGCAGCCTCATTCTGGGGGCTCGGGAGACCCAGTACTTC.

This clonotype was counted only a few times. A read error may be the cause here, since a much bigger clone is one base away. The J gene is TRBJ2-1, the V gene TRBV5-6, with D uncertain. V was trimmed by 4 bases and J by 10 bases, leaving 18 bases between them. Germline CDR1 and CDR2: SGHDT and YYEEEE. This CDR3 comprises 14 residues. The CDR3 here is CASSPRTSIREQFF. In DNA, the CDR3 is TGTGCCAGCAGCCCCCGGACGTCGATAAGGGAGCAGTTCTTC.

This clonotype was counted ten times or more. This chain connects TRBV29-1 to TRBJ1-1; possibly TRBD1 for D (6 bases). The germline gives CDR1 SQVTM, CDR2 ANQGSEA. The CDR3 is 11 amino acids. V was shortened by 6 bases and J by 4 bases, with 9 bases between the two germline ends. This chain's CDR3 is CSVAQGTEAFF. For the CDR3, the DNA is TGCAGCGTCGCACAGGGCACTGAAGCTTTCTTT.

There are a few counts of this clonotype. The rearrangement joins TRBV28 to TRBJ1-5; 7 bases fit TRBD1. CDR3 length: 15 amino acids. The V gene end was trimmed by 5 bases and the J gene end by 2 bases; junction bases not matched to a gene: 6. Germline V gene sequence: CDR1 MDHEN, CDR2 SYDVKM. The CDR3 here is CASSVHQGGNQPQHF. CDR3 DNA sequence: TGTGCCAGCAGTGTTCACCAGGGGGGCAATCAGCCCCAGCATTTT.

This clonotype was counted at least ten times. V and J are TRBV20-1 and TRBJ2-7; 8 nucleotides agree with TRBD1. J was trimmed by 0 bases and V by 3 bases; bases with no gene match: 4. The CDR3 extends over 14 amino acids. Germline-derived CDR1 and CDR2 are DFQATT and SNEGSKA (reference sequence). The CDR3, as DNA: TGCAGTGCTAGTACCCAGGGGGCCTCCTACGAGCAGTACTTC. This gives the protein CSASTQGASYEQYF.

There are a few counts of this clonotype. The rearrangement links TRBV6-1 to TRBJ2-6; 7 bases are shared with TRBD1. The CDR3 covers 15 residues. Germline assignment: CDR1 MNHNS and CDR2 SASEGT. V was pared by 11 bases and J by 0 bases, with 7 bases of the junction left unmatched. CDR3 in amino acids: CASHRGSSGANVLTF. DNA for the CDR3: TGTGCCTCCCACAGGGGAAGCTCTGGGGCCAACGTCCTGACTTTC.

The rearrangement joins TRBV4-3 to TRBJ2-5; D unclear. The CDR3 runs to 15 residues. Trimming took off 0 bases at V and 5 bases at J, with 13 bases between the two ends. CDR1 is LGHNA and CDR2 is YSLEER in the germline V gene. The CDR3 loop is CASSQDFRTSETQYF. CDR3 coding DNA: TGCGCCAGCAGCCAAGATTTCAGGACCTCGGAGACCCAGTACTTC.

This clonotype was observed at least ten times. The rearrangement uses TRBV5-1 and TRBJ2-7; TRBD2 aligns across 13 bases. V shed 5 bases and J 7 bases; nucleotides not matched to a gene: 12. There are 16 residues in the CDR3. Germline V gene sequence: CDR1 SGHRS, CDR2 YFSETQ. In nucleotides, the CDR3 is TGCGCCAGCAGTATCGGACTAGCGGGAGTTTTGTGTGAGCAGTACTTC. It specifies CASSIGLAGVLCEQYF.

This clonotype appeared a few times. The CDR3 region is CSARDGSSGQETQYF. The DNA of the CDR3 is TGCAGTGCTAGAGATGGGAGTAGCGGCCAAGAGACCCAGTACTTC. V gene TRBV20-1 combines with J gene TRBJ2-5; D is perhaps TRBD2 (6 bases). CDR1 is DFQATT, CDR2 SNEGSKA, per germline (reference sequence). This CDR3 region has 15 residues. With 0 bases removed from V and 1 base from J, the gap between germline ends came to 12 bases.

This clonotype turned up a few times. The rearrangement joins TRBV9 to TRBJ2-5; 7 positions agree with TRBD2. The length of the CDR3 is 14 residues. From germline, CDR1 is SGDLS and CDR2 YYNGEE. V shed 0 bases, J shed 4 bases, and the junction held 3 bases outside the gene matches. The CDR3 DNA reads as TGTGCCAGCAGCGTAGCTTCGGGGGGAGAGACCCAGTACTTC. Translated: CASSVASGGETQYF.

The rearrangement joins TRBV20-1 to TRBJ2-3, with 9 positions matching TRBD2. This CDR3 is built from 15 residues. V shed 6 bases, J shed 8 bases, and the junction held 15 bases outside the gene matches. Germline lookup yields CDR1 DFQATT and CDR2 SNEGSKA (reference sequence). The CDR3 protein is CSAQPGLAPFGTQYF. In nucleotides, the CDR3 is TGCAGTGCCCAACCGGGACTAGCCCCATTTGGTACGCAGTATTTT.

This clonotype was picked up a small number of times. At one boundary the junction diverges from the germline segment, which might be a read error. The chain combines TRBV11-1 with TRBJ2-7; D is uncertain. Germline CDR1 reads SGHAT; CDR2 reads FQDESV (reference sequence). CDR3 size: 12 residues. The CDR3 nucleotides are TGTGCTAGCAGCTTAGATGGGCTCGAGCAGTACTTC. Its protein product is CASSLDGLEQYF.

The chain is built from TRBV5-1 and TRBJ2-3, with 7 bases fitting TRBD2. The CDR3 spans 16 residues. V gave up 4 bases and J gave up 9 bases; unmatched junction bases: 17. CDR1 and CDR2 (germline): SGHRS, YFSETQ. CDR3 sequence (DNA): TGCGCCAGCAGCGCTCAGGGACTACCGCCCGATAAGACGCAGTATTTT. Its translation is CASSAQGLPPDKTQYF.

Many counts were recorded for this clonotype. The chain uses TRBV20-1 and TRBJ2-3; TRBD2 is a possible D gene (6 bases). Trimming took 5 bases from V and 4 from J, leaving 16 bases between them. Germline CDR1 DFQATT, CDR2 SNEGSKA (reference sequence). The length of the CDR3 is 14 residues. The CDR3 spells CSAAGPGGPDTQYF. CDR3 bases: TGCAGTGCTGCGGGACCGGGTGGACCAGATACGCAGTATTTT.

DNA of the CDR3: TGTGCCAGCACCCAAAGGATGGGTCCGGGATCACCCCTCCACTTT. Its translation is CASTQRMGPGSPLHF. This chain uses TRBV6-1 with TRBJ1-6, with D unclear. The germline V gene encodes CDR1 MNHNS and CDR2 SASEGT. Trimming removed 7 bases at V and 10 bases at J, with 20 bases between. The CDR3 is 15 residues long.

This clonotype was found a few times. The CDR3 here is CASRSKVGGNTGELFF. For the CDR3, the DNA is TGTGCCAGCAGATCCAAGGTGGGAGGGAACACCGGGGAGCTGTTTTTT. V usage is TRBV7-9 and J usage is TRBJ2-2, with a weak D call TRBD2 (6 bases). The CDR3 extends over 16 amino acids. Germline V gene data show CDR1 as SEHNR and CDR2 as FQNEAQ (reference sequence). V lost 6 bases to trimming and J lost 1 base, with 15 bases between them.

The chain combines TRBV6-2 or TRBV6-3 with TRBJ2-7, with TRBD2 matching over 8 bases. This CDR3 is built from 16 residues. Germline V gives CDR1 MNHEY, CDR2 SVGEGT. J gave up 6 bases and V 0 bases, and 10 bases lay outside the gene matches. The CDR3 reads CASSYSIQRESREQYF. CDR3 DNA: TGTGCCAGCAGTTACTCGATACAGCGGGAGAGTCGCGAGCAGTACTTC.

Only a few counts were recorded for this clonotype. The rearrangement joins TRBV5-1 to TRBJ2-2; D is unclear. The V and J ends lost 2 bases and 4 bases respectively, with 9 bases between them. Germline V CDR1 and CDR2: SGHRS, YFSETQ. The CDR3 covers 14 residues. The chain's CDR3 is CASSFDTATGELFF. CDR3 nucleotides: TGCGCCAGCAGCTTTGACACGGCCACCGGGGAGCTGTTTTTT.